The T cell receptor beta chain described here comes from a study of OX40 agonist ivuxolimab in advanced cancers. Background on the study: Six ivuxolimab dose levels, 0.01 to 10 mg/kg, were given intravenously every 2 weeks. From roughly 23 to 85 years was the age range, with a mean of approximately 63 years, and approximately 80% were male. Those treated in dose escalation had hepatocellular carcinoma, melanoma, renal cell cancer or head and neck cancer.

CDR1 WNHNN and CDR2 SYGVQD come from the germline V gene (reference sequence). Between the trimmed V and J ends, which lost 4 bases and 2 bases, there was a span of 6 bases. The length of the CDR3 is 13 residues. The protocol was immunoSEQ multiplex PCR, while the TCRdb copy is restricted to in-frame clones and leaves out a portion. Of approximately 58,000 clones listed, roughly 84% were seen once; the top ten hold approximately 4.5%. The sequences come from CD4+ or CD8+ T cells sorted from blood, collected in a trial of the OX40 agonist ivuxolimab. This TCR was recovered from an adult with an advanced solid tumor such as melanoma, head and neck, liver or kidney cancer. The rearrangement links TRBV10-1 to TRBJ2-1, with TRBD1 as a possible D gene (5 bases). The DNA of the CDR3 is TGCGCCAGCAGTGGACAGACCTACAATGAGCAGTTCTTC. This sequence encodes CASSGQTYNEQFF.